The 31 T cell receptor beta chains in this list originate from one sample, sequenced in a study of cytomegalovirus exposure and HLA in healthy donors. Both 60 Vbeta primers and 13 Jbeta primers went into the PCR. Some clones are missing from TCRdb's copy, which holds only in-frame ones; the method was immunoSEQ multiplex PCR. The repertoire has fewer than 200,000 clones, about three quarters of them found once; the top ten carry 2% to 3%. Source material: PBMCs. These receptors were obtained from a woman in her thirties or forties in good health and CMV-seropositive.

With regard to this clone: Compared with germline, one end of the junction differs, possibly owing to a read error. CDR3 protein: CASTLAGTGVYEQYF. In DNA, the CDR3 is TGTGCCAGCACCTTAGCCGGGACAGGGGTCTACGAGCAGTACTTC. J is TRBJ2-7 and V is TRBV11-2, with 10 nucleotides matching TRBD1. Germline V gene lookup returns CDR1 SGHAT and CDR2 FQNNGV. CDR3 length: 15 residues.

The J gene is TRBJ1-5, the V gene TRBV6-6; a possible D gene is TRBD1 (5 bases). CDR1 and CDR2 from the germline V gene are MNHNY and SVGAGI (reference sequence). This CDR3 spans 16 amino acids. Trimming removed 2 bases from V and 4 bases from J, with 15 bases in between. The CDR3 protein is CASSYPGQRSNQPQHF. Here the CDR3 DNA reads TGTGCCAGCAGTTACCCCGGACAAAGAAGTAATCAGCCCCAGCATTTT.

The rearrangement links TRBV18 to TRBJ1-1, with D possibly matching TRBD1 (5 bases). Trimming took 2 bases from V and 0 from J, leaving 13 bases between them. The CDR3 is made up of 16 amino acids. Germline CDR1 is KGHSH and CDR2 is LQKENI. The CDR3 loop reads CASSPDKGRMNTEAFF. The DNA of the CDR3 is TGTGCCAGCTCACCAGATAAGGGGCGTATGAACACTGAAGCTTTCTTT. The entire variable domain, with the rest obtained from reference TRBV18 and TRBJ1-1, is as follows: NAGVMQNPRHLVRRRGQEARLRCSPMKGHSHVYWYRQLPEEGLKFMVYLQKENIIDESGMPKERFSAEFPKEGPSILRIQQVVRGDSAAYFCASSPDKGRMNTEAFFGQGTRLTVV.

The chain combines TRBV4-3 with TRBJ2-2, with TRBD2 matching 10 bases. The CDR3 sequence is 16 residues long. Germline values: CDR1 LGHNA, CDR2 YSLEER. V shed 4 bases and J 3 bases; nucleotides not matched to a gene: 5. The CDR3 spells CASSPQLAGHTGELFF. As DNA, the CDR3 is TGCGCCAGCAGCCCCCAACTAGCGGGGCACACCGGGGAGCTGTTTTTT.

The chain joins TRBV7-2 to TRBJ2-7; 8 bases are shared with TRBD2. Losses at the gene ends were 2 bases for V and 3 bases for J; bases not matched to a gene: 9. CDR1 is SGHTA, CDR2 FQGNSA, per germline. The CDR3 runs 16 residues. CDR3 nucleotide sequence: TGTGCCAGCAGCTTAAGGGCGGGGGGATCCCACTACGAGCAGTACTTC. This codes for CASSLRAGGSHYEQYF.

The chain employs TRBV10-3 and TRBJ1-2; 9 nucleotides align to TRBD1. With V trimmed by 10 bases and J by 6 bases, 12 bases remained unmatched. The germline gives CDR1 ENHRY, CDR2 SYGVKD. The CDR3 loop spans 14 amino acids. The CDR3: CATHRDRDFDGYTF. CDR3 in DNA: TGTGCCACGCACCGGGACAGGGATTTTGATGGCTACACCTTC.

This clone was recorded once. The V and J genes are TRBV28 and TRBJ2-7, with 14 bases matching TRBD2. CDR1 is MDHEN, CDR2 SYDVKM, per germline. The V and J ends lost 5 bases and 3 bases, in that order; junction bases with no gene match: 6. This CDR3 is built from 16 residues. Written as DNA, the CDR3 is TGTGCCAGCAGTCCAGGGACTAGCGGGGGTAGCTACGAGCAGTACTTC. This encodes CASSPGTSGGSYEQYF.

The CDR3 loop reads CASSVGTGGEGNQPQHF. The CDR3, as DNA: TGTGCCAGCAGCGTGGGGACAGGGGGCGAAGGCAATCAGCCCCAGCATTTT. The chain joins TRBV9 to TRBJ1-5; TRBD1 matches 12 bases. The CDR3 sequence is 17 residues long. V shed 2 bases, J shed 2 bases, and the junction held 5 bases outside the gene matches. Germline CDR1 reads SGDLS; CDR2 reads YYNGEE.

The DNA for the CDR3 is TGTGCCTGGAGTGTACAGGGTTGGACTGAAGCTTTCTTT. It codes for CAWSVQGWTEAFF. This chain connects TRBV30 to TRBJ1-1; D possibly corresponds to TRBD1 (6 bases). The germline V and J ends were trimmed by 0 bases and 5 bases, with 10 bases remaining between them. CDR1 is GTSNPN, CDR2 SVGIG, per germline (reference sequence). The CDR3 has 13 amino acids.

This clone appeared once. This sequence joins TRBV5-6 and TRBJ2-5; 10 bases are a match to TRBD2. The V gene end was trimmed by 3 bases and the J gene end by 5 bases; junction bases not matched to a gene: 4. Germline CDR1 reads SGHDT; CDR2 reads YYEEEE. This CDR3 spans 14 amino acids. The CDR3 loop reads CASSSASGGETQYF. The DNA of the CDR3 is TGTGCCAGCAGCTCGGCTAGCGGGGGCGAGACCCAGTACTTC.

This chain joins TRBV10-2 and TRBJ1-5; 12 bases agree with TRBD1. Germline-derived CDR1 and CDR2 are WSHSY and SAAADI. Trimming at V came to 5 bases and at J to 1 base, leaving 6 bases not matched to a gene. The CDR3 has 17 residues. CDR3 sequence: CASSRDRGRSSNQPQHF. CDR3 in DNA: TGCGCCAGCAGTCGGGACAGGGGGCGATCGAGCAATCAGCCCCAGCATTTT.

This chain links TRBV28 with TRBJ2-3, with 7 bases fitting TRBD1. This CDR3 comprises 13 residues. Germline V gene sequence: CDR1 MDHEN, CDR2 SYDVKM. The trim removed 5 bases at V and 11 bases at J, leaving 10 bases unmatched. The CDR3 coding sequence is TGTGCCAGCAGTCTCCAGGGGGAAGTAATGCAGTATTTT. Translating it yields CASSLQGEVMQYF.

This chain joins TRBV19 and TRBJ1-4; the match to TRBD1 covers 7 bases. The CDR3 extends over 14 amino acids. J gave up 10 bases and V 3 bases, and 8 bases lay outside the gene matches. Germline CDR1 reads LNHDA; CDR2 reads SQIVND (reference sequence). CDR3 loop: CASSMSGGFGKLFF. In nucleotides, the CDR3 is TGTGCCAGTAGTATGTCAGGGGGGTTCGGAAAACTGTTTTTT.

This clone appeared a single time. The chain recombines TRBV27 with TRBJ2-6, with D uncertain. Trimming cost V 3 bases and J 0 bases, with 6 bases left between them. The CDR3 has 15 residues. The germline CDR1 and CDR2 sequences are MNHEY and SMNVEV (reference sequence). CDR3 nucleotides: TGTGCCAGCAGTTTTGGCGGCTCTGGGGCCAACGTCCTGACTTTC. Amino acid sequence: CASSFGGSGANVLTF.

This rearrangement joins TRBV7-2 to TRBJ2-1; 9 bases are a match to TRBD2. The V gene's germline CDR1 is SGHTA and CDR2 FQGNSA. Trimming took 5 bases from V and 9 from J; bases not matched to a gene: 14. The CDR3 has 16 amino acids. For the CDR3, the DNA is TGTGCCAGCAGCCCCTCGGGGAGCGGGGGGCACCCTGAGCAGTTCTTC. This encodes CASSPSGSGGHPEQFF.

The rearrangement uses TRBV6-1 and TRBJ2-7; D unresolved. V shed 6 bases and J shed 3 bases, with 9 bases lying between them. Per the germline V gene, CDR1 is MNHNS and CDR2 is SASEGT. The CDR3 is made up of 12 amino acids. CDR3 DNA sequence: TGTGCCAGCAGGGCAGATTACTACGAGCAGTACTTC. Translation gives CASRADYYEQYF.

V is TRBV6-5 and J is TRBJ2-3, with 14 bases that match TRBD2. This CDR3 comprises 15 residues. Germline V CDR1 and CDR2: MNHEY, SVGAGI. J lost 1 base, V lost 6 bases, and 0 bases had no gene match. CDR3 residues: CASRTSGGGTDTQYF. The CDR3 bases are TGTGCCAGCAGGACTAGCGGGGGGGGCACAGATACGCAGTATTTT.

The chain joins TRBV4-3 to TRBJ1-2; D may be TRBD1 (6 bases). Germline V lookup: CDR1 LGHNA, CDR2 YSLEER. CDR3 size: 16 residues. V lost 0 bases and J 1 base, leaving 12 bases between the germline ends. CDR3 bases: TGCGCCAGCAGCCAAGACATACAGGGAAATAACTATGGCTACACCTTC. The encoded protein is CASSQDIQGNNYGYTF.

This chain links TRBV5-4 with TRBJ1-1, with D possibly TRBD1 on 6 matching bases. V lost 3 bases and J lost 5, with 14 bases in between. The length of the CDR3 is 14 residues. Looked up from germline, CDR1 is SGHNT and CDR2 is YYREEE (reference sequence). CDR3 coding DNA: TGTGCCAGCAGCTCTCAGGGGAAGTTTACTGAAGCTTTCTTT. Translated: CASSSQGKFTEAFF.

The DNA for the CDR3 is TGTGCCAGTGCGGGGGGCGCGGAGAACACTGAAGCTTTCTTT. This translates into CASAGGAENTEAFF. The rearrangement joins TRBV28 to TRBJ1-1; D might be TRBD1 (6 bases). The CDR3 contains 14 residues. Trimming took off 9 bases at V and 1 base at J, with 15 bases between the two ends. Germline-derived CDR1 and CDR2 are MDHEN and SYDVKM.

The rearrangement joins TRBV28 to TRBJ1-1, with 8 bases fitting TRBD1. J lost 3 bases, V lost 4 bases, and 4 bases had no gene match. Germline V gives CDR1 MDHEN, CDR2 SYDVKM. The CDR3 is 14 residues long. DNA for the CDR3: TGTGCCAGCAGTTCGACAGGGGTGTACACTGAAGCTTTCTTT. As protein: CASSSTGVYTEAFF.

CDR3 coding DNA: TGCGCCAGCAGCCAAGATCGGGGTGGGACTAATGAAAAACTGTTTTTT. Its protein product is CASSQDRGGTNEKLFF. The chain has TRBV4-1 and TRBJ1-4; no definite D call. Germline-derived CDR1 and CDR2 are MGHRA and YSYEKL. V gave up 0 bases and J gave up 2 bases, with 10 bases separating them. CDR3 length: 16 residues.

This chain's CDR3 is CAWSRGTGELFF. The CDR3 DNA follows: TGTGCCTGGTCCCGGGGGACCGGGGAGCTGTTTTTT. The V gene is TRBV30, the J gene TRBJ2-2, with a weak D call TRBD2 (6 bases). Germline-derived CDR1 and CDR2 are GTSNPN and SVGIG (reference sequence). The V and J ends lost 5 bases and 5 bases respectively, with 9 bases between them. The CDR3 has 12 residues.

This chain connects TRBV5-6 to TRBJ2-7; 7 bases fit TRBD2. The ends lost 4 bases at V and 0 bases at J; junction bases unmatched: 4. Germline CDR1 and CDR2: SGHDT and YYEEEE. The length of the CDR3 is 14 residues. This CDR3 reads CASSGGGDSYEQYF. CDR3 coding DNA: TGTGCCAGCAGCGGTGGGGGGGACTCCTACGAGCAGTACTTC.

This clone was detected only a few times. CDR3 sequence (DNA): TGTGCCAGCAGCGGCCGACAGGGGGCCTACGAGCAGTACTTC. Encoded protein: CASSGRQGAYEQYF. V is TRBV7-2 and J is TRBJ2-7, with 9 bases that match TRBD1. CDR1 and CDR2 from the germline V gene are SGHTA and FQGNSA. Trimming at V came to 5 bases and at J to 2 bases, leaving 4 bases not matched to a gene. This CDR3 region has 14 residues.

V gene TRBV7-9 combines with J gene TRBJ1-3; D remains ambiguous. Germline-derived CDR1 and CDR2 are SEHNR and FQNEAQ (reference sequence). CDR3 length: 15 amino acids. V dropped 2 bases and J dropped 4 bases, with 12 bases sitting between them. Written as DNA, the CDR3 is TGTGCCAGCAGCTTACTAGGACTACCCGGAAACACCATATATTTT. Amino acids: CASSLLGLPGNTIYF.

The chain couples TRBV29-1 to TRBJ2-1; D not certain. V was shortened by 0 bases and J by 15 bases, with 18 bases between the two germline ends. Germline V gene lookup returns CDR1 SQVTM and CDR2 ANQGSEA. This CDR3 has 13 amino acids. DNA of the CDR3: TGCAGCGTTGAAGATTCGGCCAAAACGAGGCGGTTCTTC. Its protein product is CSVEDSAKTRRFF.

This clone was counted between two and nine times. The V call is TRBV27, the J call TRBJ1-5, with 8 bases lining up with TRBD1. This CDR3 has 16 amino acids. Germline values: CDR1 MNHEY, CDR2 SMNVEV (reference sequence). Trimming took 5 bases from V and 2 from J; bases not matched to a gene: 8. CDR3 in DNA: TGTGCCAGCAGTCCAAAGACAGGGGCAGGCAATCAGCCCCAGCATTTT. Protein sequence: CASSPKTGAGNQPQHF.

CDR3 amino acids: CASSYRTGRAFF. The CDR3 DNA sequence: TGTGCCAGCAGTTACCGGACAGGGAGAGCTTTCTTT. This chain uses TRBV6-5 with TRBJ1-1, with 8 bases that match TRBD1. CDR1 and CDR2 (germline): MNHEY, SVGAGI. The CDR3 totals 12 residues. The V segment lost 2 bases and the J segment 10 bases; nucleotides outside the gene matches: 3.

The chain has TRBV7-9 and TRBJ2-7; D may be TRBD2 (6 bases). This CDR3 spans 17 amino acids. Trimming took 1 base from V and 5 from J, leaving 21 bases between them. Per the germline V gene, CDR1 is SEHNR and CDR2 is FQNEAQ (reference sequence). The CDR3, as DNA: TGTGCCAGCAGCTTAGGAGACGGAGGGTCGGGGTCCCACGAGCAGTACTTC. Residues: CASSLGDGGSGSHEQYF.

A single count supports this clone. V is TRBV11-3 and J is TRBJ2-3; 8 bases fit TRBD2. From germline, CDR1 is SGHNT and CDR2 YENEEA. The J segment lost 8 bases and the V segment lost 5 bases, leaving 6 bases of the junction unmatched. This CDR3 has 13 amino acids. As DNA, the CDR3 is TGTGCCAGCAGCGTCGCCCGGGGGGGTACGCAGTATTTT. Translated: CASSVARGGTQYF.